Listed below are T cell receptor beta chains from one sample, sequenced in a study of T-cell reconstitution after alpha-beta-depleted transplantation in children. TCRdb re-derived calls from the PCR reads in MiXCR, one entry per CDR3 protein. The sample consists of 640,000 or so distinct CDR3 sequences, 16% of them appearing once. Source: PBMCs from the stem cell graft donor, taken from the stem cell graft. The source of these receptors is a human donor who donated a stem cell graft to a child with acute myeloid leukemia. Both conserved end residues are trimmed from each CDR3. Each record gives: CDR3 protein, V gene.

CDR3 protein: ASSLSSRRSGANVLT
V gene: TRBV7-2

CDR3 protein: ASSYVGSQETQY
V gene: TRBV6-2/TRBV6-3

CDR3 protein: AWSVLDRGSQY
V gene: TRBV30

CDR3 protein: ATSRELAGGQPGYNEQF
V gene: TRBV15

CDR3 protein: ASSGRDRGEKLF
V gene: TRBV5-4

CDR3 protein: ASSVRDNEQF
V gene: TRBV7-9

CDR3 protein: ATLRAGYGEQY
V gene: TRBV15

CDR3 protein: ASSLTVASRGETQY
V gene: TRBV7-3

CDR3 protein: ASSQDDREDGYT
V gene: TRBV4-3

CDR3 protein: ASTLQGSPLH
V gene: TRBV12-3/TRBV12-4

CDR3 protein: ASGKQGSYEQY
V gene: TRBV5-1

CDR3 protein: SARDNEITVQETQY
V gene: TRBV20-1

CDR3 protein: ASSEENEQY
V gene: TRBV5-1

CDR3 protein: ATSREGASYNEQF
V gene: TRBV5-5

CDR3 protein: SARNPGGADGYT
V gene: TRBV20-1

CDR3 protein: SARATSPDPNEQF
V gene: TRBV20-1

CDR3 protein: ASSLREGTANEQY
V gene: TRBV7-2

CDR3 protein: ASSQETTANSPLH
V gene: TRBV4-1

CDR3 protein: ASSLRGLAGGPVYNEQF
V gene: TRBV7-3